Each of the 8 T cell receptor beta chains below was sequenced from the same sample in a study of T cells in placental villitis. The libraries were made with immunoSEQ v4. Sequencing was performed with immunoSEQ multiplex PCR; in TCRdb, only in-frame clones are kept and a portion is missing. Here the sample spans around 3,000 clones, more than 65% being singletons. Material: placental tissue containing maternal and fetal cells. All receptors derive from a human patient with infectious villitis; the placental T cells may come from both mother and fetus.

The chain joins TRBV3-1 (or the pseudogene TRBV3-2) to TRBJ1-1; no definite D call. The CDR3 covers 14 residues. Germline loops: CDR1 LGHDT, CDR2 YNNKEL (reference sequence). V dropped 1 base and J dropped 0 bases, with 6 bases sitting between them. The CDR3 DNA sequence: TGTGCCAGCAGCCAAGGAGTGGTGAACACTGAAGCTTTCTTT. Its protein product is CASSQGVVNTEAFF.

The chain carries TRBV5-1 and TRBJ1-1; 7 nucleotides line up with TRBD1. The CDR3 loop spans 16 amino acids. Germline V lookup: CDR1 SGHRS, CDR2 YFSETQ. V lost 4 bases and J lost 4; bases outside the gene matches: 13. The CDR3 reads CASSPDRVWVSTEAFF. The CDR3 region has the DNA TGCGCCAGCAGCCCTGACAGGGTTTGGGTGAGCACTGAAGCTTTCTTT.

The chain couples TRBV10-3 to TRBJ2-5; 9 positions match TRBD1. CDR3 size: 15 residues. Per the germline V gene, CDR1 is ENHRY and CDR2 is SYGVKD. V shed 2 bases, J shed 5 bases, and the junction held 6 bases outside the gene matches. The CDR3 protein is CAISESTGGAETQYF. The CDR3 nucleotides read TGTGCCATCAGTGAGAGCACAGGGGGCGCCGAGACCCAGTACTTC.

The chain joins TRBV10-3 to TRBJ2-2; the D gene is possibly TRBD1 (6 bases). The CDR3 has 12 residues. Germline V gene data show CDR1 as ENHRY and CDR2 as SYGVKD. V was clipped by 10 bases and J by 5 bases, with 11 bases between them. In DNA, the CDR3 is TGTGCCACCACAGGGTGGACCGGGGAGCTGTTTTTT. This translates into CATTGWTGELFF.

This clone was found a few times. The gene calls are TRBV19 and TRBJ1-1; TRBD1 agrees at 8 bases. Germline V gene sequence: CDR1 LNHDA, CDR2 SQIVND (reference sequence). Trimming cost V 8 bases and J 6 bases; bases outside gene matches: 14. The CDR3 length is 15 residues. Here the CDR3 reads CASSWGRGRFAEAFF. CDR3 DNA sequence: TGTGCCAGTTCCTGGGGCAGGGGGCGTTTTGCTGAAGCTTTCTTT.

The rearrangement links TRBV28 to TRBJ1-2, with D possibly TRBD1 on 5 matching bases. CDR3 length: 14 residues. CDR1 is MDHEN, CDR2 SYDVKM, per germline. Trimming stripped 7 bases from V and 1 base from J, with 13 bases between. As DNA, the CDR3 is TGTGCCAGCACCAGGGCTGGCGGTAACTATGGCTACACCTTC. Amino acids: CASTRAGGNYGYTF.

The chain uses TRBV6-5 and TRBJ1-1; D unclear. Trimming pared 0 bases from V and 3 bases from J, leaving 2 bases between. The CDR3 spans 12 residues. Germline lookup yields CDR1 MNHEY and CDR2 SVGAGI. CDR3 nucleotides: TGTGCCAGCAGTTACTCCGACACTGAAGCTTTCTTT. Its protein product is CASSYSDTEAFF.

This clone turned up a few times. CDR3 residues: CASTGLMGQGAEGANVLTF. As DNA, the CDR3 is TGTGCCAGCACCGGTTTAATGGGACAGGGGGCGGAAGGGGCCAACGTCCTGACTTTC. The J gene is TRBJ2-6, the V gene TRBV2, with 12 bases identical to TRBD1. J lost 4 bases, V lost 7 bases, and 14 bases had no gene match. This CDR3 is 19 amino acids long. Per germline, CDR1 SNHLY and CDR2 FYNNEI.